What follows are 4 T cell receptor beta chains derived from one specimen sequenced in a study of control samples from healthy donors and cancer patients. Repertoires were generated with immunoSEQ multiplex PCR, while TCRdb's copy carries only in-frame clones and drops some. The sample has about 120,000 clones; approximately 90% are singletons. Sample: blood. The receptor set was obtained from a woman aged 70-85 years in good health.

The chain uses TRBV19 and TRBJ2-1; TRBD2 matches at 7 bases. After removal of 4 bases from V and 5 bases from J, the junction contained 11 bases not matched to a gene. The germline CDR1 and CDR2 sequences are LNHDA and SQIVND (reference sequence). The CDR3 is 16 amino acids. The CDR3 reads CASSTTMGGRNNEQFF. Written as DNA, the CDR3 is TGTGCCAGTAGTACCACCATGGGGGGGAGGAACAATGAGCAGTTCTTC.

This clone was counted between two and nine times. J is TRBJ1-6 and V is TRBV2, with D tentatively TRBD1 (5 bases). Trimming took off 6 bases at V and 18 bases at J, with 18 bases between the two ends. Per germline, CDR1 SNHLY and CDR2 FYNNEI. The CDR3 consists of 12 residues. As DNA, the CDR3 is TGTGCCAGCAGGGCCACCGGGACCCGGCCCCACTTT. This sequence encodes CASRATGTRPHF. Looking up the rest from reference TRBV2 and TRBJ1-6 gives the full variable domain: EPEVTQTPSHQVTQMGQEVILRCVPISNHLYFYWYRQILGQKVEFLVSFYNNEISEKSEIFDDQFSVERPDGSNFTLKIRSTKLEDSAMYFCASRATGTRPHFGNGTRLTVT.

The count of this clone is one. This sequence joins TRBV5-6 and TRBJ2-3; D ambiguous. V shed 3 bases and J shed 4 bases, with 6 bases lying between them. The V gene's germline CDR1 is SGHDT and CDR2 YYEEEE. The CDR3 is 12 amino acids. The DNA of the CDR3 is TGTGCCAGCAGCTCTTCTCCAGATACGCAGTATTTT. It encodes CASSSSPDTQYF.

The V gene is TRBV24-1, the J gene TRBJ2-3, with unresolved D. CDR3 length equals 14 residues. The V gene's germline CDR1 is KGHDR and CDR2 SFDVKD. Trimming stripped 1 base from V and 7 bases from J, with 11 bases between. CDR3 sequence reads: CATSDLTAPNTQYF. CDR3 nucleotide sequence: TGTGCCACCAGTGATTTAACAGCCCCAAATACGCAGTATTTT.